Each of the 28 T cell receptor beta chains below was sequenced from the same sample in a study of Graves' ophthalmopathy and Graves' hyperthyroidism. Amplification targeted the TCR beta CDR3 regions, with RNA transcripts as the source material. An initial RT-PCR round employing HTBI primers preceded a second-round multiplex PCR. TCRdb fed the multiplex PCR reads into MiXCR, producing one record per CDR3 protein. The top ten clones hold 2.5% to 3.5% of a sample with some 410,000 distinct CDR3 sequences, over 20% of them seen once. Sample: peripheral blood. The receptor set was obtained from a woman under 30 with stable Graves' hyperthyroidism.

On this clonotype itself: A much larger clonotype is one base distant, so this may be a read error. The chain joins TRBV12-3 or TRBV12-4 to TRBJ2-5; D might be TRBD1 (6 bases). V shed 6 bases and J shed 5 bases, with 19 bases lying between them. This CDR3 comprises 15 residues. CDR3 amino acids: CASSPPVRGGETQYF. The CDR3 DNA sequence: TGTGCCAGCAGCCCCCCAGTCAGGGGCGGGGAGACCCAGTACTTC.

This clonotype was counted many times. The chain joins TRBV7-6 to TRBJ2-7, with unresolved D. Per the germline V gene, CDR1 is SGHVS and CDR2 is FNYEAQ. Trimming shortened V by 3 bases and J by 4 bases, and 13 bases separated the two germline ends. This CDR3 contains 14 residues. The CDR3 spells CASSLRAKGYEQYF. The CDR3 DNA is TGTGCCAGCAGCTTGCGAGCGAAGGGTTACGAGCAGTACTTC.

This clonotype showed up many times. This chain uses TRBV12-3 or TRBV12-4 with TRBJ2-7, with D possibly TRBD1 on 6 matching bases. V gave up 4 bases and J gave up 2 bases, with 12 bases separating them. CDR3 size: 14 residues. The CDR3 protein is CASSSHRDPYEQYF. The CDR3 DNA is TGTGCCAGCAGTTCCCACAGGGATCCCTACGAGCAGTACTTC.

In regard to this clonotype: A junction end diverges from the germline sequence, so it may reflect a read error. The chain is built from TRBV6-5 and TRBJ1-6; TRBD1 might be the D (5 bases). This CDR3 has 18 residues. The germline CDR1 and CDR2 sequences are MNHEY and SVGAGI. The CDR3 DNA is TGTGCCAGCAGTTACAACCCGACAGCGTATCAATATAATTCACACCTCCACTTT. Its translation is CASSYNPTAYQYNSHLHF.

The chain couples TRBV6-1 to TRBJ2-7; possible D gene TRBD1, 6 bases. The germline V and J ends were trimmed by 5 bases and 5 bases, with 22 bases remaining between them. The CDR3 is made up of 16 amino acids. Germline V gives CDR1 MNHNS, CDR2 SASEGT. CDR3 coding DNA: TGTGCCAGCAGTCAAACTAAATTACAGGGAAGGCACGAGCAGTACTTC. Encoded protein: CASSQTKLQGRHEQYF.

Many counts were recorded for this clonotype. V is TRBV20-1 and J is TRBJ1-2, with 9 bases aligning to TRBD1. The length of the CDR3 is 13 residues. V dropped 5 bases and J dropped 3; count of bases not matched to a gene: 4. Germline CDR1 DFQATT, CDR2 SNEGSKA (reference sequence). This chain's CDR3 is CSARRTGDYGYTF. The CDR3 DNA follows: TGCAGTGCTCGCCGGACAGGGGACTATGGCTACACCTTC.

This clonotype has at least ten counts. The chain employs TRBV12-3 or TRBV12-4 and TRBJ2-7; D might be TRBD2 (5 bases). V dropped 3 bases and J dropped 6 bases, with 12 bases sitting between them. The CDR3 length is 13 residues. The CDR3 DNA reads as TGTGCCAGCAGTTTTGTGAACCGGGGCGAGCAGTACTTC. Protein product: CASSFVNRGEQYF.

Note on this clonotype: This could be a read error, since a much larger clone is one nucleotide away. This rearrangement joins TRBV12-3 or TRBV12-4 to TRBJ2-5; D possibly corresponds to TRBD2 (6 bases). The V gene lost 5 bases and the J gene lost 5 bases, with 9 bases spanning the gap. The CDR3 has 12 amino acids. The CDR3 here is CASSRLVETQYF. The CDR3 coding sequence is TGTGCCAGCAGTCGACTAGTGGAGACCCAGTACTTC.

The chain links TRBV10-2 to TRBJ2-7; 7 bases agree with TRBD2. The trim removed 7 bases at V and 0 bases at J, leaving 6 bases unmatched. CDR1 WSHSY and CDR2 SAAADI come from the germline V gene. The CDR3 runs 14 residues. The CDR3 region is CASIGLADSYEQYF. The CDR3 nucleotides are TGCGCCAGCATAGGGCTAGCGGACTCCTACGAGCAGTACTTC.

This clonotype came up many times. This chain joins TRBV30 and TRBJ1-2, with a weak D call TRBD1 (5 bases). The CDR3 has 14 amino acids. V lost 2 bases to trimming and J lost 4 bases, with 14 bases between them. The germline CDR1 and CDR2 sequences are GTSNPN and SVGIG (reference sequence). The CDR3 region has the DNA TGTGCCTGGAGTCTGGAGGGGAGTATCTATGGCTACACCTTC. Translating it yields CAWSLEGSIYGYTF.

In this sample, this clonotype turned up a few times. Mismatch with germline at one junction end may stem from a read error. The J gene is TRBJ1-6, the V gene TRBV27; tentative D call: TRBD1 (5 bases). Looked up from germline, CDR1 is MNHEY and CDR2 is SMNVEV (reference sequence). This CDR3 is 13 amino acids long. The CDR3, as DNA: TGTGCCAGCGGACGGGGGGGGGGTTCACACCTCCACTTT. Protein sequence: CASGRGGGSHLHF.

This clonotype was observed many times. The chain recombines TRBV27 with TRBJ2-2; no definite D call. Deletions cut 8 bases from V and 1 base from J, with 14 bases between. This CDR3 is built from 15 residues. CDR1 is MNHEY, CDR2 SMNVEV, per germline (reference sequence). CDR3 amino acids: CASRVTSVNTGELFF. The CDR3 bases are TGTGCCAGCCGCGTCACAAGTGTGAACACCGGGGAGCTGTTTTTT.

For this clonotype: Being one base from a much bigger clone, this may be a read error. The V gene is TRBV11-2, the J gene TRBJ1-2; perhaps TRBD1 as D (6 bases). This CDR3 comprises 16 residues. Per the germline V gene, CDR1 is SGHAT and CDR2 is FQNNGV. V shed 5 bases and J shed 2 bases, with 18 bases lying between them. The CDR3: CASSRVGGATNYGYTF. The CDR3 DNA reads as TGTGCCAGCAGCCGGGTGGGGGGCGCAACGAACTATGGCTACACCTTC.

In this sample, this clonotype turned up many times. The rearrangement joins TRBV15 to TRBJ1-5; unclear D gene. The CDR3 runs to 16 residues. The germline gives CDR1 LNHNV, CDR2 YYDKDF (reference sequence). V was cut by 0 bases and J by 3 bases, with 12 bases left in between. DNA of the CDR3: TGTGCCACCAGCAGAGATTTGGGTCCTATCAATCAGCCCCAGCATTTT. Translating it yields CATSRDLGPINQPQHF.

This clonotype occurred many times. A much larger clone differs by one base, so this may be a read error. The chain links TRBV2 to TRBJ2-2, with a possible D match to TRBD2 (5 bases). The CDR3 is 13 residues long. Germline loops: CDR1 SNHLY, CDR2 FYNNEI. This CDR3 is CASSEGSLGELCF. The CDR3 DNA follows: TGTGCCAGCAGTGAGGGCAGTCTCGGGGAGCTGTGTTTT.

This clonotype has a count of ten or more. J is TRBJ2-4 and V is TRBV7-2; no clear D. The germline gives CDR1 SGHTA, CDR2 FQGNSA. Trimming removed 1 base from V and 6 bases from J, with 13 bases in between. The CDR3 has 15 amino acids. CDR3 loop: CASSLVGRSRNIQYF. In DNA form, the CDR3 reads TGTGCCAGCAGCTTAGTGGGCAGGTCGAGAAACATTCAGTACTTC. The variable domain in full, with the rest retrieved from reference TRBV7-2 and TRBJ2-4, is GAGVSQSPSNKVTEKGKDVELRCDPISGHTALYWYRQSLGQGLEFLIYFQGNSAPDKSGLPSDRFSAERTGGSVSTLTIQRTQQEDSAVYLCASSLVGRSRNIQYFGAGTRLSVL.

In this sample, this clonotype turned up a few times. The chain recombines TRBV6-2 or TRBV6-3 with TRBJ2-2, with TRBD2 identical over 7 bases. Germline trimming cut 6 bases from V and 3 bases from J; bases unmatched to any gene: 13. Germline values: CDR1 MNHEY, CDR2 SVGEGT. The CDR3 sequence is 17 residues long. The CDR3: CASRMRPGGFYTGELFF. Here the CDR3 DNA reads TGTGCCAGCAGGATGCGACCGGGGGGATTTTACACCGGGGAGCTGTTTTTT.

The table lists this clonotype with many counts. The chain uses TRBV6-4 and TRBJ2-7; 14 bases map to TRBD2. Germline loops: CDR1 MRHNA, CDR2 SNTAGT. The CDR3 is made up of 19 amino acids. V was clipped by 6 bases and J by 3 bases; unmatched bases: 16. CDR3 DNA sequence: TGTGCCAGCAGGGCTGCGCCCGGGACTAGCGGGAGACGGCGCTACGAGCAGTACTTC. It is translated as CASRAAPGTSGRRRYEQYF.

The chain is built from TRBV12-3 or TRBV12-4 and TRBJ2-7, with 16 bases lining up with TRBD2. The V segment lost 5 bases and the J segment 5 bases; nucleotides outside the gene matches: 12. The CDR3 extends over 18 amino acids. This CDR3 reads CASSAGLAGGPLLNEQYF. The CDR3 DNA reads as TGTGCCAGCAGTGCGGGACTAGCGGGGGGGCCCCTCCTAAACGAGCAGTACTTC.

This clonotype has a handful of counts. This chain uses TRBV19 with TRBJ1-5; D is undetermined. The CDR3 consists of 15 residues. Germline V CDR1 and CDR2: LNHDA, SQIVND (reference sequence). V was pared by 5 bases and J by 9 bases, with 20 bases between. CDR3 amino acids: CASSPDGVPGRPQHF. CDR3 bases: TGTGCCAGTAGTCCCGATGGGGTCCCCGGCCGGCCCCAGCATTTT.

In its sample, this clonotype was seen many times. V usage is TRBV6-6 and J usage is TRBJ2-7, with 8 bases identical to TRBD2. Losses at the gene ends were 5 bases for V and 3 bases for J; bases not matched to a gene: 24. In germline, CDR1 is MNHNY, CDR2 SVGAGI (reference sequence). This CDR3 comprises 20 residues. The CDR3 DNA reads as TGTGCCAGCAGTCCCCCCCGACGATCATTATCCCCAGGGACTAGCTACGAGCAGTACTTC. Translation: CASSPPRRSLSPGTSYEQYF.

At least ten counts were recorded for this clonotype. The chain has TRBV6-1 and TRBJ2-5, with D perhaps matching TRBD1 (5 bases). Deletions cut 4 bases from V and 2 bases from J, with 11 bases between. This CDR3 has 14 residues. The V gene's germline CDR1 is MNHNS and CDR2 SASEGT. This CDR3 reads CASSGGGQQETQYF. The CDR3, as DNA: TGTGCCAGCAGTGGCGGCGGACAACAAGAGACCCAGTACTTC.

This clonotype was seen ten or more times. This chain connects TRBV7-2 to TRBJ2-5, with 7 bases aligning to TRBD1. Germline CDR1 reads SGHTA; CDR2 reads FQGNSA. Losses at the gene ends were 5 bases for V and 1 base for J; bases not matched to a gene: 7. The CDR3 runs 15 residues. CDR3 sequence reads: CASSPPKGAQETQYF. The CDR3 coding sequence is TGTGCCAGCAGCCCCCCCAAGGGGGCCCAAGAGACCCAGTACTTC.

The chain combines TRBV4-2 with TRBJ2-5; no firm D call. The CDR3 has 15 residues. Germline V lookup: CDR1 LGHNA, CDR2 YNFKEQ. V lost 0 bases and J lost 9, with 17 bases in between. The CDR3 spells CASSQDLVSRKAQYF. The DNA of the CDR3 is TGTGCCAGCAGCCAAGATTTGGTCTCCCGTAAGGCCCAGTACTTC.

The rearrangement links TRBV25-1 to TRBJ2-7, with a possible D match to TRBD2 (5 bases). This CDR3 has 16 residues. The germline gives CDR1 MGHDK, CDR2 SYGVNS. With 4 bases removed from V and 2 bases from J, the gap between germline ends came to 18 bases. CDR3 sequence reads: CASSVGRGGEPYEQYF. In DNA, the CDR3 is TGTGCCAGCAGTGTCGGAAGAGGAGGAGAACCCTACGAGCAGTACTTC.

The chain joins TRBV4-1 to TRBJ2-7; D is unresolved. Germline V gene data show CDR1 as MGHRA and CDR2 as YSYEKL. Trimming took 5 bases from V and 0 from J, leaving 11 bases between them. The CDR3 length is 14 residues. Here the CDR3 DNA reads TGCGCCAGCAGCTTCGACCCCTACTCCTACGAGCAGTACTTC. Translated: CASSFDPYSYEQYF.

This chain links TRBV6-1 with TRBJ1-1; 8 bases fit TRBD1. The CDR3 has 15 residues. Germline assignment: CDR1 MNHNS and CDR2 SASEGT. V was pared by 6 bases and J by 7 bases, with 13 bases of the junction left unmatched. The CDR3 sequence: CASRTGGLPRHEAFF. CDR3 nucleotide sequence: TGTGCCAGCAGAACAGGGGGTCTACCTCGACATGAAGCTTTCTTT.

This clonotype was seen repeatedly, ten times or more. The chain couples TRBV6-1 to TRBJ2-7; 10 bases are a match to TRBD2. The CDR3 is 14 amino acids. CDR1 is MNHNS and CDR2 is SASEGT in the germline V gene. J lost 2 bases, V lost 8 bases, and 6 bases had no gene match. The DNA of the CDR3 is TGTGCCAGCTGTGGAGCGGGGGGGACCTACGAGCAGTACTTC. It encodes CASCGAGGTYEQYF.